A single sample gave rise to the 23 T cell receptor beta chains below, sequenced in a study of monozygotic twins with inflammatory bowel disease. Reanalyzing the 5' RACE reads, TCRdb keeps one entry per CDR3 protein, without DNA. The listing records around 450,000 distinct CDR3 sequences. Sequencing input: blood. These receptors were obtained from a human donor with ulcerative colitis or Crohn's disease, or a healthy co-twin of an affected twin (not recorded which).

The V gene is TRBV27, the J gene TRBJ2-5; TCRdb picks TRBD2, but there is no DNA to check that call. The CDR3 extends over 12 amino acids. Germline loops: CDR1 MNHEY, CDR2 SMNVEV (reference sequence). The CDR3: CASSGSRRTQYF.

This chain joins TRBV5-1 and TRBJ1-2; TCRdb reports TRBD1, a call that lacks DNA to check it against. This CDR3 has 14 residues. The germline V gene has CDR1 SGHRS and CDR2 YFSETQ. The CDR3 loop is CASSLQGDRYGYTF.

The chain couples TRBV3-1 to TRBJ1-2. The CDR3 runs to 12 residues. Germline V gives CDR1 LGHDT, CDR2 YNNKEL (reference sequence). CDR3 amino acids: CASSQGESRGLF.

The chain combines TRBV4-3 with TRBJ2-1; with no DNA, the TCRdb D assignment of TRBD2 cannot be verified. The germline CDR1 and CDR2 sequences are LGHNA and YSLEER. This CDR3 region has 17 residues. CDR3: CASSQEGLDSSYNEQFF.

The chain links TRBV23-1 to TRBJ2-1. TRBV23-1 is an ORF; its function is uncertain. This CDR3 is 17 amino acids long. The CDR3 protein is CASSRREDRSSYNEQFF.

The CDR3 protein is CASSMTGTGNTEAFF. The V gene is TRBV7-3, the J gene TRBJ1-1; TCRdb returns TRBD1, unconfirmable since there is no DNA. The germline gives CDR1 SGHTA, CDR2 FQGTGA. This CDR3 contains 15 residues.

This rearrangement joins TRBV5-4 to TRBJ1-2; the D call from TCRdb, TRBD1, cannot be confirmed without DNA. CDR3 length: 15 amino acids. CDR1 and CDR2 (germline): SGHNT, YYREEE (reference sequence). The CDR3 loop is CASSLGQGINYGYTF.

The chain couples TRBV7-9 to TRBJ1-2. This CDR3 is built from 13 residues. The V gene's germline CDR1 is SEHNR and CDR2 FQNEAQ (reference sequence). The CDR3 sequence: CASSPSEDYGYTF.

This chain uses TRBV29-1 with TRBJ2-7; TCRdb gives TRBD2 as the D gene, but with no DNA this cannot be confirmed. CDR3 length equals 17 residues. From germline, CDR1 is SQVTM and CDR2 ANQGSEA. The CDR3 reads CSVARTAGLGLSYEQYF.

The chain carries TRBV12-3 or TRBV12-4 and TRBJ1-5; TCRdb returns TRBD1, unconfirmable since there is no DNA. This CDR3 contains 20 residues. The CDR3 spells CASSFRPDRGRGDLVEPQHF.

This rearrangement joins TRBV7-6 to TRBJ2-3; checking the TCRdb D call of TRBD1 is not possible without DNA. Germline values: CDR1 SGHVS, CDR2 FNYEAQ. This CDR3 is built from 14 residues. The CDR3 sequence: CASSHPYSTDTQYF.

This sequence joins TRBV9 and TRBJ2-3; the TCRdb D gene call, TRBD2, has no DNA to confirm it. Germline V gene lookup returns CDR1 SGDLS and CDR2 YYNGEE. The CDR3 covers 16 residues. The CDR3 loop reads CASSSPPSGNSDTQYF.

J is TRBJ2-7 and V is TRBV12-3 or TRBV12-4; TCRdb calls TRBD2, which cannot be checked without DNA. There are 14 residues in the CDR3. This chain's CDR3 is CASSFETTAYEQYF.

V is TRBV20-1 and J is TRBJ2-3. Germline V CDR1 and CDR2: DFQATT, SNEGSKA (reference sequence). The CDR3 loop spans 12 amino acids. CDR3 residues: CSARTVPDTQYF.

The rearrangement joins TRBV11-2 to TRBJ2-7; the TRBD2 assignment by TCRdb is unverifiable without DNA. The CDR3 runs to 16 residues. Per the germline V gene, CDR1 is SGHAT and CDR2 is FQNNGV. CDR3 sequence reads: CASSSWRGQRTNEQYF.

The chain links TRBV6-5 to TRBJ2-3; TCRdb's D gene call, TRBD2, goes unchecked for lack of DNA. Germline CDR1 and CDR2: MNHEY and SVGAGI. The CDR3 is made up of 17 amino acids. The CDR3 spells CASSYGMSGATTDTQYF.

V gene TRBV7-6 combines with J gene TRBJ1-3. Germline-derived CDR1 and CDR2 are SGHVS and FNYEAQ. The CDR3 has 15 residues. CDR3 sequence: CASSLVSGNGNTIYF.

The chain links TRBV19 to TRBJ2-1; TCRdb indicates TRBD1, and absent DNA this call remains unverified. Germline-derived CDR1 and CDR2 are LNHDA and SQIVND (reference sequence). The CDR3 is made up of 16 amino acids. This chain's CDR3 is CASSIGGTGKGNEQFF.

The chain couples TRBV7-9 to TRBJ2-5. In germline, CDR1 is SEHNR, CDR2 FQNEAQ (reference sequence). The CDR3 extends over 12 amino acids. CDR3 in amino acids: CASSYQWETQYF.

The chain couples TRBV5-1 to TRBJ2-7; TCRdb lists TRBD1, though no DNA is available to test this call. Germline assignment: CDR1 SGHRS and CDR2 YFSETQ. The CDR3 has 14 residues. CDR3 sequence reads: CASSWGQGAYEQYF.

CDR3 protein: CASSWDSYGYTF. V usage is TRBV12-3 or TRBV12-4 and J usage is TRBJ1-2; TCRdb proposes TRBD1, but this gene call is untestable without DNA. The CDR3 sequence is 12 residues long.

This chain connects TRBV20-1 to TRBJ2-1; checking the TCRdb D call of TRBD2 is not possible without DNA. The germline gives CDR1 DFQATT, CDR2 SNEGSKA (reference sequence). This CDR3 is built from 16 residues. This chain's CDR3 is CSASTELADSYNEQFF.

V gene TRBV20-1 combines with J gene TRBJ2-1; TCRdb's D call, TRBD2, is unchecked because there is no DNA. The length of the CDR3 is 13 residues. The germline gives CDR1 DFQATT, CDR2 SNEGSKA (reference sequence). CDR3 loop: CSASSGRTREQFF.